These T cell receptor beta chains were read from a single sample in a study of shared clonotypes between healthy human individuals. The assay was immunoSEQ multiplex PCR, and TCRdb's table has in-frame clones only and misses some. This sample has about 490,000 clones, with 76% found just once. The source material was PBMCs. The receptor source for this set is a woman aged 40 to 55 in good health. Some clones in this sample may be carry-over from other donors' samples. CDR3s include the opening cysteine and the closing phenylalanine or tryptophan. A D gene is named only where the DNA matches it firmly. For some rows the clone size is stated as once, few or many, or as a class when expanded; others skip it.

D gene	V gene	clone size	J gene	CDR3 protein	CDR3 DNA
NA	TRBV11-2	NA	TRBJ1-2	CASGHIPLYGYTF	TGTGCCAGCGGGCATATCCCACTCTATGGCTACACCTTC
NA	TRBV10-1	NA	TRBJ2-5	CASSESLRAETQYF	TGCGCCAGCAGTGAGTCTCTCAGGGCTGAGACCCAGTACTTC
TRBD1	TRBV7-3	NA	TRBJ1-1	CASSSQGAGEAFF	TGTGCCAGCAGCTCACAGGGGGCGGGTGAAGCTTTCTTT
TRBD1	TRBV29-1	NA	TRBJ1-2	CSVEGSGRGRIYGYTF	TGCAGCGTTGAAGGTTCTGGCAGGGGGCGCATCTATGGCTACACCTTC
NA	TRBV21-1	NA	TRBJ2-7	CASSKCWEGWYEQYF	TGTGCCAGCAGCAAATGCTGGGAGGGGTGGTACGAGCAGTACTTC
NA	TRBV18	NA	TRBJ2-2	CASSPREVRNTGELFF	TGTGCCAGCTCACCACGGGAGGTCCGAAACACCGGGGAGCTGTTTTTT
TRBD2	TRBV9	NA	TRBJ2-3	CASSGTSGSDTQYF	TGTGCCAGCAGCGGGACTAGCGGGAGTGATACGCAGTATTTT
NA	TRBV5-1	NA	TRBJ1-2	CASSLGVNNYGYTF	TGCGCCAGCAGCTTGGGCGTCAATAACTATGGCTACACCTTC
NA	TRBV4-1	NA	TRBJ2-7	CASSQGSSLIYEQYF	TGCGCCAGCAGCCAAGGATCTAGTCTTATATACGAGCAGTACTTC
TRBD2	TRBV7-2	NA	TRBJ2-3	CASSLVAGALSTDTQYF	TGTGCCAGCAGCTTAGTGGCGGGAGCCCTTAGCACAGATACGCAGTATTTT
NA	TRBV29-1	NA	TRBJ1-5	CSVVTDVVQPQHF	TGCAGCGTTGTGACAGATGTCGTTCAGCCCCAGCATTTT
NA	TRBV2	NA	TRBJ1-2	CASSLLGQGGYGYTF	TGTGCCAGCAGCCTGCTTGGGCAGGGTGGCTATGGCTACACCTTC
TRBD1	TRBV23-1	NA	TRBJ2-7	CASSQLAAPGTEPSYEQYF	TGCGCCAGCAGTCAACTCGCCGCCCCCGGGACAGAGCCCTCCTACGAGCAGTACTTC
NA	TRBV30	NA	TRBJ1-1	CAWRKGGNTEAFF	TGTGCCTGGAGAAAGGGGGGGAACACTGAAGCTTTCTTT
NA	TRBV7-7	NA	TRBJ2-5	CASSLNGRGETQYF	TGTGCTAGCAGCTTAAACGGGAGAGGAGAGACCCAGTACTTC
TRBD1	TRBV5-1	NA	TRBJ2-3	CASSRRQGRADTQYF	TGCGCCAGCAGTAGAAGACAGGGGCGCGCAGATACGCAGTATTTT
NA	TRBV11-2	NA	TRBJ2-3	CASSPTRTDTQYF	TGTGCCAGCAGCCCAACGCGCACAGATACGCAGTATTTT
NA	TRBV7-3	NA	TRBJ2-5	CASSVQIQETQYF	TGTGCCAGCAGCGTTCAAATTCAAGAGACCCAGTACTTC
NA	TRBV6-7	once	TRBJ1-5	CACRDKVNQPQHF	TGTGCCTGCCGGGACAAGGTCAATCAGCCCCAGCATTTT
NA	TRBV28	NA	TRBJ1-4	CASKSYEGREGEKLFF	TGTGCCAGCAAATCCTATGAGGGCAGGGAGGGGGAAAAACTGTTTTTT
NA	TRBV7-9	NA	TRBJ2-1	CASSLALQGKQFF	TGTGCCAGCAGCTTAGCACTTCAGGGCAAGCAGTTCTTC
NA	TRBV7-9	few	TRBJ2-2	CASSHARYTGELFF	TGTGCCAGCAGCCATGCGAGGTACACCGGGGAGCTGTTTTTT
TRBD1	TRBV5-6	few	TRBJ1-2	CASSLGPGTDYGYTF	TGTGCCAGCAGCTTGGGTCCCGGGACAGACTATGGCTACACCTTC
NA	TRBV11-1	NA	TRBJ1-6	CASSLNRVDSPLHF	TGTGCCAGCAGCTTAAACAGGGTGGATTCACCCCTCCACTTT
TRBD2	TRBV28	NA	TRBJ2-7	CASTLYSGSLYEQYF	TGTGCCAGCACCCTTTACAGCGGGAGTCTCTACGAGCAGTACTTC
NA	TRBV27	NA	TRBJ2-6	CASSLEPGANVLTF	TGTGCCAGCAGTTTAGAACCCGGGGCCAACGTCCTGACTTTC
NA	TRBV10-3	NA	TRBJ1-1	CAISGGGKRTEAFF	TGTGCCATCAGCGGCGGGGGGAAGAGGACTGAAGCTTTCTTT
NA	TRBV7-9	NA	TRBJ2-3	CASSLAADTDTQYF	TGTGCCAGCAGCTTAGCGGCGGACACAGATACGCAGTATTTT
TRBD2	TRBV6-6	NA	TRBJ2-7	CASRRLAGGPSYEQYF	TGTGCCAGCAGACGACTAGCGGGAGGCCCCTCCTACGAGCAGTACTTC
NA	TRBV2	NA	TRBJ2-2	CASSAFTGELFF	TGTGCCAGCAGTGCGTTTACCGGGGAGCTGTTTTTT
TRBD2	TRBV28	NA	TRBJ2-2	CASSPLLAGDGELFF	TGTGCCAGCAGTCCGCTACTAGCGGGAGACGGGGAGCTGTTTTTT
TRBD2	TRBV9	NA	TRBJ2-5	CASSVGASGSGETQYF	TGTGCCAGCAGCGTAGGAGCTAGCGGGAGTGGAGAGACCCAGTACTTC
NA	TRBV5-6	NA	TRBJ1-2	CASSLDNRYGYTF	TGTGCCAGCAGCTTGGACAATCGCTATGGCTACACCTTC
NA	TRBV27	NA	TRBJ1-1	CASSLWVGGATEAFF	TGTGCCAGCAGTTTATGGGTAGGGGGAGCCACTGAAGCTTTCTTT
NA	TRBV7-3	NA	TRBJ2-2	CASSLGPSFTGELFF	TGTGCCAGCAGCTTAGGTCCGTCCTTCACCGGGGAGCTGTTTTTT
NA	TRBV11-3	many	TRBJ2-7	CASSLALGSNASYEQYF	TGTGCCAGCAGCTTAGCACTCGGCAGCAACGCCTCCTACGAGCAGTACTTC
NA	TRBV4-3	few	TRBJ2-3	CASSQGQALRDTQYF	TGCGCCAGCAGCCAAGGACAAGCGCTCAGAGATACGCAGTATTTT
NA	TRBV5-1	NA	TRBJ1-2	CASSLVATGYYGYTF	TGCGCCAGCAGCTTGGTCGCTACAGGCTACTATGGCTACACCTTC
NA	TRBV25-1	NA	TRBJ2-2	CASSERNTGELFF	TGTGCCAGCAGTGAGAGGAACACCGGGGAGCTGTTTTTT
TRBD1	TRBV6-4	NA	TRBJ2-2	CASSVTTGGFDGELFF	TGTGCCAGCAGTGTGACGACAGGGGGCTTTGACGGGGAGCTGTTTTTT
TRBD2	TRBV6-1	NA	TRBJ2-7	CASRLAGAPGEQYF	TGTGCCAGCAGACTAGCGGGAGCCCCTGGCGAGCAGTACTTC
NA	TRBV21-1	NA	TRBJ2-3	CASNHSLEGFPHHWSGAQYF	TGTGCCAGCAACCACTCCCTAGAGGGATTTCCCCACCACTGGAGTGGGGCGCAGTATTTT
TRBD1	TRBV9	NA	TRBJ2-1	CASSGQGVRDEQFF	TGTGCCAGCAGCGGACAGGGGGTCCGGGATGAGCAGTTCTTC
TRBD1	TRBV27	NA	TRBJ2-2	CASSFSGTGGADGELFF	TGTGCCAGCAGTTTCTCCGGGACAGGGGGCGCAGACGGGGAGCTGTTTTTT
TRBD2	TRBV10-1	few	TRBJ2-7	CASGGGGIYEQYF	TGCGCCAGCGGGGGCGGGGGGATCTACGAGCAGTACTTC
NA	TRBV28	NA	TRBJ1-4	CASSYPGGEKEKLFF	TGTGCCAGCAGTTATCCTGGGGGGGAGAAGGAAAAACTGTTTTTT
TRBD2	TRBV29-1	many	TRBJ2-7	CSVEGLAGADPDEQYF	TGCAGCGTTGAAGGGCTAGCGGGAGCGGACCCGGACGAGCAGTACTTC
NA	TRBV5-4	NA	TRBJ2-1	CASSLATSSYNEQFF	TGTGCCAGCAGTCTAGCGACCAGCTCCTACAATGAGCAGTTCTTC
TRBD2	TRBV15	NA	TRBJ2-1	CATSRVGTSGRNEQFF	TGTGCCACCAGCAGAGTCGGGACTAGCGGGAGAAATGAGCAGTTCTTC
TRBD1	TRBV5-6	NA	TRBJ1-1	CASSAGQGTTEAFF	TGTGCCAGCAGTGCGGGACAGGGAACCACTGAAGCTTTCTTT
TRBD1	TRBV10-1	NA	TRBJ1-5	CASSSSRDRGQSGQPQHF	TGCGCCAGCAGCTCGTCCCGGGACAGGGGACAATCAGGTCAGCCCCAGCATTTT
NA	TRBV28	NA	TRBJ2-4	CASSLVLVGNIQYF	TGTGCCAGCAGTTTAGTCTTAGTAGGAAACATTCAGTACTTC
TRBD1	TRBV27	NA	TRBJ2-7	CASSFLGQGTYEQYF	TGTGCCAGCAGTTTTCTCGGACAGGGTACATACGAGCAGTACTTC